These T cell receptor beta chains were read from a single sample in a study of blood T cell repertoires in COVID-19. The repertoire was sequenced with immunoSEQ multiplex PCR; TCRdb's copy has only in-frame clones and lacks some. Of about 140,000 clones detected, about four fifths appear once; the ten largest clones hold 6% to 7.5%. The sample comprised peripheral blood. Every receptor here comes from a human donor in a cohort sampled during active COVID-19. CDR3s include the opening cysteine and the closing phenylalanine or tryptophan. Size tells how often a clone was seen (once, few, many) or the class of an expanded clone, and some rows leave it out.

CATRTGAQETQYF,TRBJ2-5,TRBV10-3,NA
CASSSGTNEKLFF,TRBJ1-4,TRBV13,once
CASTEGAVTFYGYTF,TRBJ1-2,TRBV6-5,NA
CASSLEAGLGSYNEQFF,TRBJ2-1,TRBV18,NA
CAWKRPGHYQETQYF,TRBJ2-5,TRBV30,NA
CATSNAVIPPYEQYF,TRBJ2-7,TRBV15,NA
CASSLDGDTGELFF,TRBJ2-2,TRBV5-1,NA
CASSLPGLAGTSSYNEQFF,TRBJ2-1,TRBV28,NA
CASSPRVAGTYEQYF,TRBJ2-7,TRBV19,NA
CASKLGSGGANVLTF,TRBJ2-6,TRBV6-5,few
CASSIGPAGTYNEQFF,TRBJ2-1,TRBV19,NA
CASSLNPGTGRSIPQHF,TRBJ1-5,TRBV7-6,NA
CASSKGGDRGDQPQHF,TRBJ1-5,TRBV21-1,NA
CASSKVARGVRGPGCGYTF,TRBJ1-2,TRBV21-1,NA
CASSVTGGYQPQHF,TRBJ1-5,TRBV19,NA
CASSSHGQGPRSTEAFF,TRBJ1-1,TRBV5-8,NA
CASSQTGLGNEQFF,TRBJ2-1,TRBV4-1,NA
CASSQDRGGLTTNTEAFF,TRBJ1-1,TRBV4-2,NA
CASSISGGANEQYF,TRBJ2-7,TRBV21-1,NA
CASSPKISTDTQYF,TRBJ2-3,TRBV3-1/TRBV3-2,NA
CATSDAGRTDTQYF,TRBJ2-3,TRBV24-1,NA
CASKTSGGGETQYF,TRBJ2-5,TRBV6-5,NA
CSASVPRGTGELFF,TRBJ2-2,TRBV20-1,NA
CASSPSGLTGTEAFF,TRBJ1-1,TRBV5-1,NA
CASSPGQQYGYTF,TRBJ1-2,TRBV5-4,many
CASTLDDTQYF,TRBJ2-3,TRBV12-3/TRBV12-4,NA
CASSRYPGTGGRDTGELFF,TRBJ2-2,TRBV6-6,NA